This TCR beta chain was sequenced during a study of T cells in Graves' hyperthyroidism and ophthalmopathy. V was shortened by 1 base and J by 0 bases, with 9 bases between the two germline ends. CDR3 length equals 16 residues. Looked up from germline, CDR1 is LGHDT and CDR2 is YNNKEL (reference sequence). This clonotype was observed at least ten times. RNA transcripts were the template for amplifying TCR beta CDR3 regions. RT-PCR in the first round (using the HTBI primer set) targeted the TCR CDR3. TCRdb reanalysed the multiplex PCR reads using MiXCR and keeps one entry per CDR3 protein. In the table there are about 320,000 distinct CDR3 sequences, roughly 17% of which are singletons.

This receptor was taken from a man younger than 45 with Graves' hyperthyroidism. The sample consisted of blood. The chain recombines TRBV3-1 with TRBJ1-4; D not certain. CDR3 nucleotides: TGTGCCAGCAGCCAAGTCATTAGTGCAACTAATGAAAAACTGTTTTTT. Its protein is CASSQVISATNEKLFF.